The rows below give T cell receptor beta chains drawn from one sample of a study of shared clonotypes between healthy human individuals. The assay was immunoSEQ multiplex PCR, and TCRdb's table has in-frame clones only and misses some. Of over a million clones listed, roughly 80% were seen once; the top ten hold roughly 1.4%. The sample taken for sequencing was memory CD4+ T cells sorted from blood. The receptors were gathered from a man aged 18 to 29 in good health. The CDR3 runs from the conserved cysteine through the conserved F or W. A D gene is named only where the DNA matches it firmly. Size tells how often a clone was seen (once, few, many) or the class of an expanded clone, and some rows leave it out.

>TRBV5-1|TRBJ2-5|NA|few
TGCGCCAGCAGCTTGGGGGCCAGGGAACAAGAGACCCAGTACTTC
CASSLGAREQETQYF
>TRBV7-9|TRBJ2-7|TRBD1|NA
TGTGCCAGCAGCTTAGCTGAGGGGACAGGCCGGTGCTACTTC
CASSLAEGTGRCYF
>TRBV19|TRBJ1-2|NA|NA
TGTGCCAGTAGTATAGCGGACGGGGGAAACTATGGCTACACCTTC
CASSIADGGNYGYTF
>TRBV7-2|TRBJ2-7|NA|NA
TGTGCCAGCAGCGCCTCCTACGAGCAGTACTTC
CASSASYEQYF
>TRBV9|TRBJ1-1|TRBD1|few
TGTGCCAGCAGCGTCCGGAACAGGGGAGTGAACACTGAAGCTTTCTTT
CASSVRNRGVNTEAFF
>TRBV5-1|TRBJ1-1|NA|NA
TGCGCCAGCAGCTCGAACCCCGGCACTGAAGCTTTCTTT
CASSSNPGTEAFF
>TRBV10-3|TRBJ1-3|NA|NA
TGTGCCATCAGTGAGCCACCTCCCTCAGAGGGCACCATATATTTT
CAISEPPPSEGTIYF
>TRBV14|TRBJ2-5|NA|NA
TGTGCCAGCAGCCAAGTGCGAGAGACCCAGTACTTC
CASSQVRETQYF
>TRBV2|TRBJ2-3|TRBD1|NA
TGTGCCAGCAGGGGGGACAGGGTAGTGACAGATACGCAGTATTTT
CASRGDRVVTDTQYF
>TRBV19|TRBJ1-5|NA|many
TGTGCCAGTAGCAGGGGTGGCAATCAGCCCCAGCATTTT
CASSRGGNQPQHF
>TRBV9|TRBJ2-6|NA|many
TGTGCCAGCAGCCCAGGGGGGCCTGGGGCCAACGTCCTGACTTTC
CASSPGGPGANVLTF
>TRBV19|TRBJ2-7|NA|NA
TGTGCCAGTAGTATAGCTATGGGCCGGATGGACGAGCAGTACTTC
CASSIAMGRMDEQYF